This TCR beta chain was captured by sequencing in a study of cytomegalovirus exposure and HLA in healthy donors. Study-level points and caveats: Most TCR sequences were seen very rarely across donors, but some public TCRs occurred in many.

Remarks on this clone: Its antigen is undetermined.

Germline V gene data show CDR1 as SQVTM and CDR2 as ANQGSEA. The CDR3 contains 14 residues. V dropped 4 bases and J dropped 6; count of bases not matched to a gene: 10. Primers included in the PCR were 60 Vbeta and 13 Jbeta primers. Generated by immunoSEQ multiplex PCR, the TCRdb table keeps only in-frame clones and is missing some. The data show about 160,000 clones, roughly four fifths seen once. The sequenced material came from PBMCs. V and J are TRBV29-1 and TRBJ2-7; 9 bases map to TRBD1. The TCR comes from a girl under 10 years old in good health and CMV-seropositive. The CDR3 here is CSVVPGQGGGEQYF. DNA for the CDR3: TGCAGCGTTGTCCCGGGACAGGGAGGGGGCGAGCAGTACTTC.